This TCR beta chain was sequenced during a study of T cell changes during pregnancy in multiple sclerosis. Profiling relied on immunoSEQ multiplex PCR, and the TCRdb table lists in-frame clones only, not all of them. Among some 110,000 clones, 75% to 95% were seen once, and the ten largest hold around 1.6%. CDR1 and CDR2 from the germline V gene are SEHNR and FQNEAQ (reference sequence). The CDR3 runs to 14 residues. The V gene lost 2 bases and the J gene lost 0 bases, with 7 bases spanning the gap. The genes are TRBV7-9 and TRBJ1-1, with unresolved D. The clonotype was recovered from a female donor with multiple sclerosis, enrolled in a pregnancy study. The sample here was peripheral blood, taken before pregnancy. In nucleotides, the CDR3 is TGTGCCAGCAGCTTACTCGGGGTGAACACTGAAGCTTTCTTT. This encodes CASSLLGVNTEAFF.